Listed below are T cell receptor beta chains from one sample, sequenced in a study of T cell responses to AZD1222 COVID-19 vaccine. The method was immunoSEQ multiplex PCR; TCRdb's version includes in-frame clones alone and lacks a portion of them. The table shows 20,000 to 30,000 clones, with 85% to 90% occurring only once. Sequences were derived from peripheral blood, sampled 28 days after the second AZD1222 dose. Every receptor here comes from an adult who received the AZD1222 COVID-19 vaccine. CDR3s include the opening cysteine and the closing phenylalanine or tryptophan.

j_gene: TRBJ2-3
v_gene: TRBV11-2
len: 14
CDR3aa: CASTPQAGTDTQYF

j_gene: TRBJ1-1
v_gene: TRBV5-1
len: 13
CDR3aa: CASSYQGNTEAFF

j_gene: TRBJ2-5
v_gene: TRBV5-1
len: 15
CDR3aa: CASSFAASSEETQYF

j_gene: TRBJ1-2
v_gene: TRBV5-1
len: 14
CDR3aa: CASSSGQGGDGYTF

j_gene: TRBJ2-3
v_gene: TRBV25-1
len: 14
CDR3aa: CASSAAGGPDTQYF

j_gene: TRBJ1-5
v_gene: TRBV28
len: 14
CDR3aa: CASRWVSRNQPQHF

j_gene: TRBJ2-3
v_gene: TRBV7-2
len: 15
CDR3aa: CASSLVGDRADTQYF

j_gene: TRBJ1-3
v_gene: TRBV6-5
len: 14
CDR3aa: CASSLTGAGNTIYF

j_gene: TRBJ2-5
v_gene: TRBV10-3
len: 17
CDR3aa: CAISEGTGGSGGETQYF

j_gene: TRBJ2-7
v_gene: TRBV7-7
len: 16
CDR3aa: CASSPLTGGRIYEQYF

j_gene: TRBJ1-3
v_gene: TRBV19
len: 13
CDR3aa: CASRQNSGNTIYF

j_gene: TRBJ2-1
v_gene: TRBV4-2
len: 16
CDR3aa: CASSQPTSGSRYEQFF

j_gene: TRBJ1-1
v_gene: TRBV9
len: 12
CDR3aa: CASRSGWTEAFF

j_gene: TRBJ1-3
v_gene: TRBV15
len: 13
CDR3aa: CATAGSTGNTIYF

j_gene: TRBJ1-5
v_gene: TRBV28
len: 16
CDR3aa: CASTLGGSGRNQPQHF

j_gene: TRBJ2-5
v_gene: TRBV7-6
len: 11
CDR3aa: CASSISETQYF

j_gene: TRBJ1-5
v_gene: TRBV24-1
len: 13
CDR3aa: CATSDRVDQPQHF

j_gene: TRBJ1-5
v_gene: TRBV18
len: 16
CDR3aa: CASSPFSGTGDQPQHF

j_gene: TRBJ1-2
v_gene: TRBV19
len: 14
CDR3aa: CASSIDKGLYGYTF

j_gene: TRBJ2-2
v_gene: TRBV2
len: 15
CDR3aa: CASSGFSSAGGELFF

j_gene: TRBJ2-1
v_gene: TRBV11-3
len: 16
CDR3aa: CASSLRGLGPWNEQFF

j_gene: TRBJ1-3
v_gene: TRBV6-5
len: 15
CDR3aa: CASSRAAGSGNTIYF

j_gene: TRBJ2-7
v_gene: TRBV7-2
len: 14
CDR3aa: CASSPDRTSYEQYF

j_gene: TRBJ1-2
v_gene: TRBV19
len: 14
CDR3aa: CASSGDRVASGYTF

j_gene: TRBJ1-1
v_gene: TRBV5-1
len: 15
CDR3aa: CASRMTGSGYPEAFF

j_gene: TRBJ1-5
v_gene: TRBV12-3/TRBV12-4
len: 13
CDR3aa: CASSFSSGQPQHF

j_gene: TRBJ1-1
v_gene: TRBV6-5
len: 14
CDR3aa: CASSLTGGWTEAFF

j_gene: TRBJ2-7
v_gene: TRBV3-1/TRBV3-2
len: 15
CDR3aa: CASSYRQGHSYEQYF

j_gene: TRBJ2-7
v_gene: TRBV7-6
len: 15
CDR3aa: CASSLKDRSSYEQYF

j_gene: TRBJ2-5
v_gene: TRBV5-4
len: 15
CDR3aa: CASSSSWGGKETQYF

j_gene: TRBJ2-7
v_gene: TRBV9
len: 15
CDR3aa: CASSVQGQGLYEQYF

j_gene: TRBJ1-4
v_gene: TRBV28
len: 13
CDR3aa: CASIERGEEKLFF

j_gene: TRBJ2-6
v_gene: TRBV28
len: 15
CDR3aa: CASSLGGTGANVLTF

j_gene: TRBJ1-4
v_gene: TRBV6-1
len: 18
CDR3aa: CASSERLRQGSLDEKLFF

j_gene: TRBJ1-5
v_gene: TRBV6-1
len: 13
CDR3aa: CASSDVGRQPQHF

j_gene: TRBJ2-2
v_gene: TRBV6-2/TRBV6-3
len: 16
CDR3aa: CASSSMGDLNTGELFF

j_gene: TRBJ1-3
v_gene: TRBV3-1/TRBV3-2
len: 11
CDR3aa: CASTRRNTIYF

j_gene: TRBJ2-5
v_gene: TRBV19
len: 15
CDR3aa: CASSPWDRGLETQYF

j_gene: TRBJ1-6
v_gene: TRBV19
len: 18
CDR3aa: CASSAGDAADAYNSPLHF

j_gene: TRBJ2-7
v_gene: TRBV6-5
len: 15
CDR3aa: CASSYSGGSTYEQYF

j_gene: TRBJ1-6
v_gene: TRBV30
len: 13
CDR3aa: CAGQSSYNSPLHF

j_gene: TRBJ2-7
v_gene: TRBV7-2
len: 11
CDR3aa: CASSLRDEQYF

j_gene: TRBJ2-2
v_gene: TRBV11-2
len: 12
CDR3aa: CASSSGSGELFF

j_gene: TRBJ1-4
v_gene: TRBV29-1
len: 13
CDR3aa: CSATGRTNEKLFF

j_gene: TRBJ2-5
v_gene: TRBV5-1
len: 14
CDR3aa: CASSYPGQQETQYF

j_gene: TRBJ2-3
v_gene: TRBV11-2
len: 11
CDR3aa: CASTSGTREYF

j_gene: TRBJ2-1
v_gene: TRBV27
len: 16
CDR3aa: CASSTELAGAVGEQFF

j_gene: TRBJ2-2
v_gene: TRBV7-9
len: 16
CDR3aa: CASSPILGGAPGELFF